The clone carrying this T cell receptor (beta chain) has a handful of counts. Its target is unknown. The data originate from a study of CD4 T cells in relation to SARS-CoV-2 and coronaviruses. Looked up from germline, CDR1 is KGHSH and CDR2 is LQKENI. J was trimmed by 4 bases and V by 5 bases; bases with no gene match: 4. The CDR3 extends over 13 amino acids. Sequencing used immunoSEQ multiplex PCR; TCRdb keeps in-frame clones, though not all of them. Here the sample spans about 36,000 clones, over 75% being singletons. Sequencing was performed on memory CD4+ T cells from PBMCs, cultured in vitro. This chain links TRBV18 with TRBJ1-1; 7 nucleotides match TRBD1. This receptor was taken from an adult with COVID-19. Here the CDR3 reads CASSSDRATEAFF. The CDR3 DNA sequence: TGTGCCAGCTCATCCGACAGGGCCACTGAAGCTTTCTTT.